This is a list of T cell receptor beta chains from one sample in a study of tumor-infiltrating lymphocytes in localized non-small cell lung cancer. TCRdb's copy holds only in-frame clones and misses some; the assay was immunoSEQ multiplex PCR. The table records 13,000 or so clones, 68% of them present only once. The sample was uninvolved lung tissue not adjacent to the tumor. The receptors stem from a human donor with non-small cell lung cancer. Both conserved end residues are part of each CDR3. A D gene is named only where the DNA matches it firmly. The listing skips clone size in some rows; elsewhere it reads once, few, many or a size class.

V	D	J	size	CDR3	DNA
TRBV15	.	TRBJ1-1	.	CATSPTPRGEAFF	TGTGCCACCAGCCCCACGCCCAGGGGTGAAGCTTTCTTT
TRBV6-5	.	TRBJ2-7	few	CASSYSFTDPYEQYF	TGTGCCAGCAGTTACTCGTTCACAGACCCTTACGAGCAGTACTTC
TRBV10-3	TRBD1	TRBJ1-2	.	CAIWAGGYIDRGYTF	TGTGCCATTTGGGCAGGGGGCTACATCGATCGGGGCTACACCTTC
TRBV7-2	.	TRBJ1-5	once	CASSPGLTNNQPQHF	TGTGCCAGCAGCCCGGGACTGACTAACAATCAGCCCCAGCATTTT
TRBV7-2	.	TRBJ2-2	.	CASSLERNRLFF	TGTGCCAGCAGCTTAGAGAGGAATAGGCTGTTTTTT
TRBV19	.	TRBJ1-5	.	CASSTDSNQPQHF	TGTGCCAGTAGCACAGATAGCAATCAGCCCCAGCATTTT
TRBV11-3	.	TRBJ2-2	.	CASSLGSATGELFF	TGTGCCAGCAGCTTAGGATCGGCCACCGGGGAGCTGTTTTTT
TRBV6-5	.	TRBJ2-1	.	CASSYHGGPYNEQFF	TGTGCCAGCAGTTACCACGGGGGGCCCTACAATGAGCAGTTCTTC
TRBV5-6	.	TRBJ2-3	few	CASSSKRTDTQYF	TGTGCCAGCAGCTCGAAGAGGACAGATACGCAGTATTTT
TRBV7-9	.	TRBJ1-1	.	CALGGMNTEAFF	TGTGCCCTCGGGGGAATGAACACTGAAGCTTTCTTT
TRBV10-2	TRBD1	TRBJ2-7	medium-sized	CASKRDGTGSYEQYF	TGCGCCAGCAAACGAGACGGGACAGGGAGCTACGAGCAGTACTTC
TRBV19	.	TRBJ2-7	.	CASSSYGTVTYEQYF	TGTGCCAGTAGTAGCTACGGGACGGTAACCTACGAGCAGTACTTC
TRBV7-2	.	TRBJ1-1	.	CASSGGGAYTEAFF	TGTGCCAGCTCGGGAGGGGGGGCGTACACTGAAGCTTTCTTT
TRBV19	.	TRBJ1-2	.	CASSISGENGYTF	TGTGCCAGTAGTATCTCGGGAGAAAATGGCTACACCTTC
TRBV5-4	.	TRBJ1-1	once	CASSLQVGGTEAFF	TGTGCCAGCAGCCTTCAGGTGGGTGGCACTGAAGCTTTCTTT
TRBV7-3	.	TRBJ1-6	.	CASSLTGGVNSPLHF	TGTGCCAGCAGCTTAACGGGCGGGGTTAATTCACCCCTCCACTTT
TRBV30	.	TRBJ1-3	.	CAWSPGGLSSGNTIYF	TGTGCCTGGAGCCCCGGGGGTCTAAGCTCTGGAAACACCATATATTTT
TRBV2	TRBD2	TRBJ2-2	.	CASSDRLAGVAGELFF	TGTGCCAGCAGTGACCGCCTAGCGGGAGTTGCTGGGGAGCTGTTTTTT
TRBV7-9	.	TRBJ1-2	few	CAAGRHYGYTF	TGTGCGGCGGGGAGACACTATGGCTACACCTTC
TRBV7-8	.	TRBJ2-5	once	CASSLDRQETQYF	TGTGCCAGCAGCTTAGATCGGCAAGAGACCCAGTACTTC
TRBV4-2	TRBD2	TRBJ2-1	.	CASSPHGRASGGGEQFF	TGTGCCAGCAGCCCCCACGGGCGCGCGAGCGGGGGGGGTGAGCAGTTCTTC
TRBV4-3	.	TRBJ1-2	.	CASSLLDRNYGYTF	TGCGCCAGCAGCCTTTTAGACAGAAACTATGGCTACACCTTC
TRBV6-1	.	TRBJ1-5	.	CASSGSGGNQPQHF	TGTGCCAGCAGTGGATCCGGTGGAAATCAGCCCCAGCATTTT
TRBV29-1	TRBD1	TRBJ2-5	few	CSVAGGAVETQYF	TGCAGCGTGGCAGGGGGCGCGGTAGAGACCCAGTACTTC
TRBV27	.	TRBJ1-1	few	CASSPRLNTEAFF	TGTGCCAGCAGTCCCCGATTGAACACTGAAGCTTTCTTT
TRBV7-2	.	TRBJ1-2	.	CASSLSSREDGYTF	TGTGCCAGCAGCTTATCCAGCAGGGAGGATGGCTACACCTTC
TRBV6-1	.	TRBJ1-5	few	CASSPGPPRPQHF	TGTGCCAGCAGTCCGGGTCCCCCCAGGCCCCAGCATTTT
TRBV6-1	.	TRBJ1-1	few	CASSVRRATEAFF	TGTGCCAGCAGTGTACGCAGGGCCACTGAAGCTTTCTTT
TRBV5-5	TRBD1	TRBJ1-6	medium-sized	CASSSTGAWTPLHF	TGTGCCAGCAGTTCCACAGGGGCTTGGACACCCCTCCACTTT
TRBV5-4	.	TRBJ1-3	.	CASSLPSSPSTGNTIYF	TGTGCCAGCAGCTTACCTAGCAGTCCCTCTACCGGAAACACCATATATTTT
TRBV7-2	.	TRBJ2-5	once	CASSLDLWRGETQYF	TGTGCCAGCAGCTTAGATCTGTGGCGAGGGGAGACCCAGTACTTC
TRBV10-1	TRBD2	TRBJ2-7	.	CASRTPSGTSYEQYF	TGCGCCAGCAGGACCCCTAGCGGGACCTCCTACGAGCAGTACTTC
TRBV9	.	TRBJ2-1	few	CASSVAPQGTNEQFF	TGTGCCAGCAGCGTAGCCCCACAGGGTACGAATGAGCAGTTCTTC
TRBV4-3	.	TRBJ1-5	.	CASSQGDGRNQPQHF	TGCGCCAGCAGCCAAGGTGACGGGAGAAATCAGCCCCAGCATTTT
TRBV29-1	.	TRBJ1-4	.	CSVLKEEKLFF	TGCAGCGTCTTGAAGGAAGAAAAACTGTTTTTT
TRBV4-3	.	TRBJ1-5	.	CASSQGTQSNQPQHF	TGCGCCAGCAGCCAAGGGACACAGAGCAATCAGCCCCAGCATTTT
TRBV5-1	.	TRBJ1-1	.	CASSITQNTEAFF	TGCGCCAGCAGCATAACCCAGAACACTGAAGCTTTCTTT
TRBV29-1	.	TRBJ2-5	.	CSVDTETQYF	TGCAGCGTTGATACGGAGACCCAGTACTTC
TRBV7-9	.	TRBJ1-1	once	CASSLEGGYTEAFF	TGTGCCAGCAGCTTAGAAGGGGGTTACACTGAAGCTTTCTTT
TRBV6-5	TRBD2	TRBJ2-3	.	CASRATSGSSYTQYF	TGTGCCAGCAGGGCGACTAGCGGGAGTTCATATACGCAGTATTTT
TRBV30	.	TRBJ2-5	.	CAWSGGVGGQKETQYF	TGTGCCTGGAGTGGCGGCGTCGGCGGACAGAAAGAGACCCAGTACTTC
TRBV28	.	TRBJ2-1	medium-sized	CASKRQGKQFF	TGTGCCAGCAAGCGCCAGGGCAAGCAGTTCTTC
TRBV4-2	.	TRBJ2-7	.	CASSQERSPIYEQYF	TGTGCCAGCAGCCAAGAACGTAGCCCAATCTACGAGCAGTACTTC